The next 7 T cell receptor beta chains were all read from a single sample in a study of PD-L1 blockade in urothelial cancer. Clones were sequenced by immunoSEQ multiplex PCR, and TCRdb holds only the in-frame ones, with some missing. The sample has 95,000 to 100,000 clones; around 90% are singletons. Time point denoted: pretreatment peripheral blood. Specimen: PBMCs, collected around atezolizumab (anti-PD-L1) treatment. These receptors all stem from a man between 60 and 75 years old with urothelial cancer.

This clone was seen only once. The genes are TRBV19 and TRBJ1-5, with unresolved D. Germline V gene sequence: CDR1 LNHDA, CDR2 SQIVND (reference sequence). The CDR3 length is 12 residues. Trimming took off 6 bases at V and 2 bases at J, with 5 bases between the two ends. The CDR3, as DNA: TGTGCCAGTAGGAGGGGCAATCAGCCCCAGCATTTT. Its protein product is CASRRGNQPQHF.

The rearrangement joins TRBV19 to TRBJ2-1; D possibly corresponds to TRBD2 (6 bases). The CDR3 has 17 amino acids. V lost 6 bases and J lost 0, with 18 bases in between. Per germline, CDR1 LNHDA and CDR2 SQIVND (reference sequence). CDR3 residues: CASSRGSGPSSYNEQFF. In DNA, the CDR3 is TGTGCCAGTAGCCGGGGGAGCGGACCCTCCTCCTACAATGAGCAGTTCTTC.

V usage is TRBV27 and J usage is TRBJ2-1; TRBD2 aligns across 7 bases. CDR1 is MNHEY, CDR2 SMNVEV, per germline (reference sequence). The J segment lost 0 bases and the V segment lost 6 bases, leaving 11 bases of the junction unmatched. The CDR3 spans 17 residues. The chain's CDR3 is CASSPSARGSSYNEQFF. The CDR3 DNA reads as TGTGCCAGCAGCCCCTCCGCGCGGGGGAGCTCCTACAATGAGCAGTTCTTC.

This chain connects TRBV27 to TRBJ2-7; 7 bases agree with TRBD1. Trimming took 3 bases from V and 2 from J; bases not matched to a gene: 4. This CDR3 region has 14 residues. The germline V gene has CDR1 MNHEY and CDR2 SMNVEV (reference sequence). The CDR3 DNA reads TGTGCCAGCAGTTTTCGACAGGGTACCTACGAGCAGTACTTC. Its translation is CASSFRQGTYEQYF.

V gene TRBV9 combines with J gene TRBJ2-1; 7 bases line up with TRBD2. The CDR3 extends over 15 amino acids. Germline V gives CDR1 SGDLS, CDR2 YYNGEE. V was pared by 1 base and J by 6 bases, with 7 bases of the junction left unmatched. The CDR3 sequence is CASSVTGLDVNEQFF. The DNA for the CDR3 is TGTGCCAGCAGCGTAACAGGACTAGATGTCAATGAGCAGTTCTTC.

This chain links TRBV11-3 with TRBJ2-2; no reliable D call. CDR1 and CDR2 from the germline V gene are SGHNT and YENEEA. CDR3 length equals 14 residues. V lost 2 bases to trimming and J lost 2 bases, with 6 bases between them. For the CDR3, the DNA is TGTGCCAGCAGCTTATACAGAAACACCGGGGAGCTGTTTTTT. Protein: CASSLYRNTGELFF. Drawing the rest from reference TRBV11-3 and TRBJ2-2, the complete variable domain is EAGVVQSPRYKIIEKKQPVAFWCNPISGHNTLYWYLQNLGQGPELLIRYENEEAVDDSQLPKDRFSAERLKGVDSTLKIQPAELGDSAVYLCASSLYRNTGELFFGEGSRLTVL.

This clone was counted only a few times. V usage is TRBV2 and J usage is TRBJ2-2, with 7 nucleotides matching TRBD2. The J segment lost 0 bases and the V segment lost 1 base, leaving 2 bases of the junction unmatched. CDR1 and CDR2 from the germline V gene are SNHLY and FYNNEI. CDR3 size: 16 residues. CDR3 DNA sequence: TGTGCCAGCAGTGAAGTGGCGGGGGCGAACACCGGGGAGCTGTTTTTT. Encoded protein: CASSEVAGANTGELFF.